The TCR beta chain described here comes from a study of blood T cells in healthy people across ages. Through a sample-barcoded 5' primer and a J-beta primer mix, a second PCR was run for about 7 to 12 cycles. With 12 random nucleotides, a template-switch adaptor tagged each individual cDNA molecule. Using its own MiXCR run on the 5' RACE reads, TCRdb lists one record per CDR3 protein. Of over a million distinct CDR3 sequences listed, 45% are singletons. Germline V CDR1 and CDR2: GTSNPN, SVGIG (reference sequence). This CDR3 comprises 13 residues. The chain couples TRBV30 to TRBJ2-5; D possibly corresponds to TRBD2 (6 bases). The J call may be faulty, since TRBJ2-4 better matches the DNA end. This TCR was sampled from a woman in her sixties in good health. Sequenced material: blood. DNA for the CDR3: TGTGCCTGGACGCTAGCGACCAAAAACATTCAGTACTTC. Its translation is CAWTLATKNIQYF.